These 27 T cell receptor beta chains came from one sample sequenced in a study of T-cell memory formation after mild COVID-19. MiXCR, run by TCRdb on the 5' RACE reads, gives a single entry per CDR3 protein. The sample contains a few hundred thousand distinct CDR3 sequences, 20% to 25% of which appear only once. Sequencing was done on a sample of PBMCs or a T cell subset sorted from them (not recorded which). Receptors were obtained from a man younger than 35 who had mild COVID-19 (a few samples of this study predate the infection). Cell type and time point are not known.

This clonotype was observed a few times. This rearrangement joins TRBV2 to TRBJ2-7; D is possibly TRBD1 or TRBD2 (5 bases each). The CDR3 consists of 15 residues. Trimming cost V 4 bases and J 2 bases, with 15 bases left between them. Germline CDR1 and CDR2: SNHLY and FYNNEI. The DNA for the CDR3 is TGTGCCAGCAGTGGACCCGGGACGGGGACCTACGAGCAGTACTTC. Protein product: CASSGPGTGTYEQYF.

This clonotype showed up just a few times. The chain combines TRBV9 with TRBJ1-2; the D gene is possibly TRBD1 (5 bases). V was pared by 4 bases and J by 3 bases, with 13 bases between. CDR1 is SGDLS, CDR2 YYNGEE, per germline. The length of the CDR3 is 14 residues. In nucleotides, the CDR3 is TGTGCCAGCAGCCAAGGGACCAGGGACTATGGCTACACCTTC. This sequence encodes CASSQGTRDYGYTF.

This clonotype has a count of ten or more. The V call is TRBV5-5, the J call TRBJ2-2; TRBD2 aligns across 12 bases. The germline gives CDR1 SGHKS, CDR2 YYEKEE (reference sequence). The CDR3 has 16 amino acids. J was trimmed by 5 bases and V by 3 bases; bases with no gene match: 5. CDR3 loop: CASSSRLAGATGELFF. The CDR3 region has the DNA TGTGCCAGCAGCTCGCGACTAGCGGGGGCGACCGGGGAGCTGTTTTTT.

This clonotype was seen a handful of times. The J gene is TRBJ1-1, the V gene TRBV7-9; D remains ambiguous. Deletions cut 2 bases from V and 6 bases from J, with 10 bases between. This CDR3 region has 13 residues. Germline values: CDR1 SEHNR, CDR2 FQNEAQ (reference sequence). DNA of the CDR3: TGTGCCAGCAGCTTATCCGAGGGCTCTGAAGCTTTCTTT. This gives the protein CASSLSEGSEAFF.

This clonotype has more than one count but fewer than ten. The V and J genes are TRBV9 and TRBJ2-1; D gene uncertain. The germline V gene has CDR1 SGDLS and CDR2 YYNGEE. CDR3 length: 15 amino acids. V dropped 0 bases and J dropped 6 bases, with 13 bases sitting between them. The CDR3 DNA reads TGTGCCAGCAGCGTAGACCCGGGTCCTGGCAATGAGCAGTTCTTC. This encodes CASSVDPGPGNEQFF.

This rearrangement joins TRBV6-6 to TRBJ1-4; no clear D gene. Trimming removed 7 bases from V and 0 bases from J, with 9 bases in between. The V gene's germline CDR1 is MNHNY and CDR2 SVGAGI (reference sequence). The CDR3 spans 14 residues. The CDR3 region has the DNA TGTGCCAGCATTCACCTTACAACTAATGAAAAACTGTTTTTT. Its translation: CASIHLTTNEKLFF.

This clonotype has more than one count but fewer than ten. This rearrangement joins TRBV12-3 or TRBV12-4 to TRBJ2-1; D gene unclear. This CDR3 comprises 11 residues. The ends were cut back, 5 bases at V and 10 bases at J, with 9 bases in the middle. CDR3 in amino acids: CASSRHGEQFF. CDR3 nucleotide sequence: TGTGCCAGCAGTCGCCACGGGGAGCAGTTCTTC.

In this sample, this clonotype turned up many times. The gene calls are TRBV4-3 and TRBJ1-6; D remains unclear. V was shortened by 0 bases and J by 9 bases, with 6 bases between the two germline ends. In germline, CDR1 is LGHNA, CDR2 YSLEER. CDR3 size: 13 residues. The CDR3 loop is CASSQDLFSPLHF. DNA for the CDR3: TGCGCCAGCAGCCAAGATCTATTTTCACCCCTCCACTTT.

This clonotype was counted a few times. This rearrangement joins TRBV9 to TRBJ2-1; D is unresolved. Germline values: CDR1 SGDLS, CDR2 YYNGEE. The CDR3 spans 13 residues. V dropped 3 bases and J dropped 4 bases, with 8 bases sitting between them. As DNA, the CDR3 is TGTGCCAGCAGCGAAGGGATATACAATGAGCAGTTCTTC. This encodes CASSEGIYNEQFF.

The V and J genes are TRBV20-1 and TRBJ2-3; D tentatively fits TRBD1 or TRBD2 (5 bases each). CDR3 length: 14 residues. V shed 7 bases and J shed 4 bases, with 18 bases lying between them. Germline V gene sequence: CDR1 DFQATT, CDR2 SNEGSKA (reference sequence). The CDR3 DNA follows: TGCAGTGTGTGCGAGGGGATCCGCCCAGATACGCAGTATTTT. Its translation is CSVCEGIRPDTQYF.

V and J are TRBV9 and TRBJ2-3; TRBD1 matches at 8 bases. The CDR3 spans 16 residues. Germline V gene data show CDR1 as SGDLS and CDR2 as YYNGEE. Germline trimming cut 2 bases from V and 2 bases from J; bases unmatched to any gene: 7. The CDR3 reads CASSVSDRATTDTQYF. The CDR3 coding sequence is TGTGCCAGCAGCGTCTCGGACAGGGCCACCACAGATACGCAGTATTTT.

The table lists this clonotype with a few counts. This chain links TRBV28 with TRBJ2-6; 9 nucleotides match TRBD1. The CDR3 loop spans 19 amino acids. Germline CDR1 MDHEN, CDR2 SYDVKM. The J segment lost 5 bases and the V segment lost 4 bases, leaving 15 bases of the junction unmatched. This CDR3 is CASSSGQGLALPWANVLTF. CDR3 nucleotide sequence: TGTGCCAGCAGTTCGGGACAGGGATTAGCCCTTCCTTGGGCCAACGTCCTGACTTTC.

In its sample, this clonotype was seen a few times. DNA for the CDR3: TGCAGTGCTAGTATTCGGGGGGAGGGCACTGAAGCTTTCTTT. Translating it yields CSASIRGEGTEAFF. The chain couples TRBV20-1 to TRBJ1-1, with TRBD1 as a possible D gene (5 bases). V lost 3 bases to trimming and J lost 4 bases, with 15 bases between them. Germline CDR1 and CDR2: DFQATT and SNEGSKA (reference sequence). The CDR3 runs 14 residues.

V usage is TRBV15 and J usage is TRBJ2-3; possibly TRBD1 for D (6 bases). This CDR3 is built from 16 residues. The germline V gene has CDR1 LNHNV and CDR2 YYDKDF (reference sequence). V was shortened by 7 bases and J by 1 base, with 18 bases between the two germline ends. The CDR3 sequence is CATTQDRWRGTDTQYF. CDR3 bases: TGTGCCACCACCCAAGACAGGTGGCGGGGCACAGATACGCAGTATTTT.

The chain couples TRBV4-3 to TRBJ1-6, with a weak D call TRBD1 (6 bases). The CDR3 totals 16 residues. The germline V and J ends were trimmed by 1 base and 9 bases, with 16 bases remaining between them. Germline values: CDR1 LGHNA, CDR2 YSLEER. The CDR3 spells CASSQVGREGGSPLHF. In DNA, the CDR3 is TGCGCCAGCAGCCAAGTTGGGAGGGAAGGGGGTTCACCCCTCCACTTT.

CDR3 DNA: TGTGCCAGCAGCTTAGCGGTCAGGGGGTACACAGATACGCAGTATTTT. This codes for CASSLAVRGYTDTQYF. The chain uses TRBV7-9 and TRBJ2-3; TRBD1 agrees at 7 bases. The germline V gene encodes CDR1 SEHNR and CDR2 FQNEAQ (reference sequence). J was trimmed by 2 bases and V by 0 bases; bases with no gene match: 5. This CDR3 region has 16 residues. The whole variable domain, filled in from reference TRBV7-9 and TRBJ2-3, reads DTGVSQNPRHKITKRGQNVTFRCDPISEHNRLYWYRQTLGQGPEFLTYFQNEAQLEKSRLLSDRFSAERPKGSFSTLEIQRTEQGDSAMYLCASSLAVRGYTDTQYFGPGTRLTVL.

This sequence joins TRBV7-9 and TRBJ1-3; D gene ambiguous. The V gene lost 4 bases and the J gene lost 0 bases, with 7 bases spanning the gap. The CDR3 is 14 residues long. Germline V lookup: CDR1 SEHNR, CDR2 FQNEAQ (reference sequence). The CDR3 coding sequence is TGTGCCAGCAGCTCGGGGTCCTCTGGAAACACCATATATTTT. Encoded protein: CASSSGSSGNTIYF.

This clonotype was seen a few times. The V gene is TRBV28, the J gene TRBJ1-2, with unresolved D. V was clipped by 7 bases and J by 2 bases, with 11 bases between them. CDR1 is MDHEN and CDR2 is SYDVKM in the germline V gene. This CDR3 contains 13 residues. CDR3 nucleotides: TGTGCCAGCACACCCCCGGGGAACTATGGCTACACCTTC. Translated: CASTPPGNYGYTF.

The J gene is TRBJ1-1, the V gene TRBV5-1; 7 bases fit TRBD1. The CDR3 runs to 17 residues. Germline lookup yields CDR1 SGHRS and CDR2 YFSETQ. The trim removed 4 bases at V and 0 bases at J, leaving 12 bases unmatched. As DNA, the CDR3 is TGCGCCAGCAGCGCATGGACAGGAATAAGCATGAACACTGAAGCTTTCTTT. Protein sequence: CASSAWTGISMNTEAFF.

Points on this clonotype: A clone one base away is much larger, so this may be a read error. This chain links TRBV20-1 with TRBJ2-3, with D tentatively TRBD1 (5 bases). Trimming shortened V by 3 bases and J by 2 bases, and 21 bases separated the two germline ends. The germline CDR1 and CDR2 sequences are DFQATT and SNEGSKA (reference sequence). This CDR3 spans 17 amino acids. CDR3 bases: TGCAGTGCTAGGGGTCCTCTAAGCTGGGGCCTCACAGATACGCAGTATTTT. Translating gives CSARGPLSWGLTDTQYF.

The chain joins TRBV27 to TRBJ2-7; 7 positions agree with TRBD1. V was pared by 7 bases and J by 1 base, with 4 bases of the junction left unmatched. The germline gives CDR1 MNHEY, CDR2 SMNVEV (reference sequence). The CDR3 runs to 13 residues. In DNA form, the CDR3 reads TGTGCCAGCACGCAGGACAGGTCCTACGAGCAGTACGTC. As protein: CASTQDRSYEQYV.

V and J are TRBV4-1 and TRBJ1-1, with unresolved D. Germline-derived CDR1 and CDR2 are MGHRA and YSYEKL. The V and J ends lost 1 base and 4 bases respectively, with 13 bases between them. The CDR3 contains 15 residues. Here the CDR3 DNA reads TGCGCCAGCAGCCAAGGTAGGAATAGCGGCACTGAAGCTTTCTTT. This encodes CASSQGRNSGTEAFF.

This clonotype was picked up one time. A read error may be the cause here, since a much bigger clone is one base away. The chain combines TRBV12-3 or TRBV12-4 with TRBJ2-7, with 7 bases lining up with TRBD2. There are 12 residues in the CDR3. CDR3 loop: CASSLGGTEQHF. Here the CDR3 DNA reads TGTGCCAGCAGTTTGGGAGGGACCGAGCAGCACTTC.

The chain is built from TRBV11-2 and TRBJ1-1, with no clear D. This CDR3 is 14 amino acids long. V shed 1 base and J shed 4 bases, with 10 bases lying between them. From germline, CDR1 is SGHAT and CDR2 FQNNGV. The CDR3 DNA reads TGTGCCAGCAGCTTAGGAGGGTTGGGCACTGAAGCTTTCTTT. Its translation is CASSLGGLGTEAFF. Combining the CDR3 with reference TRBV11-2 and TRBJ1-1 gives the whole variable domain EAGVAQSPRYKIIEKRQSVAFWCNPISGHATLYWYQQILGQGPKLLIQFQNNGVVDDSQLPKDRFSAERLKGVDSTLKIQPAKLEDSAVYLCASSLGGLGTEAFFGQGTRLTVV.

This clonotype was observed a few times. This chain links TRBV7-9 with TRBJ2-1; D is possibly TRBD1 or TRBD2 (6 bases each). Between the trimmed V and J ends, which lost 6 bases and 7 bases, there was a span of 16 bases. The CDR3 contains 14 residues. Germline V gene data show CDR1 as SEHNR and CDR2 as FQNEAQ (reference sequence). Here the CDR3 reads CASRLTQGRNEQFF. CDR3 sequence (DNA): TGTGCCAGCAGACTAACTCAGGGGAGGAATGAGCAGTTCTTC.

The chain has TRBV11-2 and TRBJ2-2, with D unresolved. V lost 7 bases and J lost 2, with 11 bases in between. The germline gives CDR1 SGHAT, CDR2 FQNNGV. The CDR3 contains 14 residues. This chain's CDR3 is CASTPIINTGELFF. The DNA for the CDR3 is TGTGCCAGCACCCCGATAATAAACACCGGGGAGCTGTTTTTT.

The chain employs TRBV6-4 and TRBJ2-2; no reliable D call. CDR1 is MRHNA and CDR2 is SNTAGT in the germline V gene. The CDR3 sequence is 13 residues long. Trimming took off 5 bases at V and 4 bases at J, with 8 bases between the two ends. In nucleotides, the CDR3 is TGTGCCAGCAGTCCAGGAAGCACCGGGGAGCTGTTTTTT. The encoded protein is CASSPGSTGELFF.